Shown below are 5 T cell receptor beta chains from a single sample sequenced in a study of T cells in localized non-small cell lung cancer (TCRdb year 2020). Preparation of the library involved the immunoSEQ multiplex PCR assay. The immuneACCESS repertoire file appears here via TCRdb, limited to in-frame rearrangements. These files lack a portion of the clones; in checked studies, under half of the deficit traces to unresolved V genes, and the cause of the others is not known. This sample has tens of thousands of clones in its table, and 80% to 90% of those were observed once. About 20% of the sample lies in the top ten. Sample: peripheral blood, taken before any cancer treatment. Receptors were obtained from a male donor at least 60 years old with stage III squamous cell lung carcinoma.

The chain joins TRBV5-1 to TRBJ1-1; D unclear. With 2 bases removed from V and 1 base from J, the gap between germline ends came to 9 bases. There are 14 residues in the CDR3. Germline lookup yields CDR1 SGHRS and CDR2 YFSETQ. The CDR3 sequence: CASSLQPTNTEAFF. The CDR3 DNA reads TGCGCCAGCAGCTTACAACCTACGAACACTGAAGCTTTCTTT. The entire variable domain, with the rest obtained from reference TRBV5-1 and TRBJ1-1, is as follows: KAGVTQTPRYLIKTRGQQVTLSCSPISGHRSVSWYQQTPGQGLQFLFEYFSETQRNKGNFPGRFSGRQFSNSRSEMNVSTLELGDSALYLCASSLQPTNTEAFFGQGTRLTVV.

This rearrangement joins TRBV9 to TRBJ2-1, with 7 bases aligning to TRBD2. J was trimmed by 2 bases and V by 0 bases; bases with no gene match: 8. Germline V lookup: CDR1 SGDLS, CDR2 YYNGEE. The length of the CDR3 is 17 residues. The CDR3 sequence: CASSVGSAGAAYNEQFF. The CDR3, as DNA: TGTGCCAGCAGCGTAGGGTCCGCGGGAGCGGCCTACAATGAGCAGTTCTTC.

The chain has TRBV7-3 and TRBJ1-5; no definite D call. V lost 5 bases and J 0 bases, leaving 8 bases between the germline ends. The length of the CDR3 is 14 residues. Looked up from germline, CDR1 is SGHTA and CDR2 is FQGTGA. CDR3 region: CASSVTGSNQPQHF. The CDR3 DNA reads TGTGCCAGCAGCGTCACGGGTAGCAATCAGCCCCAGCATTTT. Supplemented by reference TRBV7-3 and TRBJ1-5, the full variable domain reads GAGVSQTPSNKVTEKGKYVELRCDPISGHTALYWYRQSLGQGPEFLIYFQGTGAADDSGLPNDRFFAVRPEGSVSTLKIQRTERGDSAVYLCASSVTGSNQPQHFGDGTRLSIL.

The chain employs TRBV5-4 and TRBJ1-5; 7 nucleotides agree with TRBD1. The CDR3 has 16 amino acids. Germline V lookup: CDR1 SGHNT, CDR2 YYREEE (reference sequence). V was clipped by 4 bases and J by 1 base; unmatched bases: 8. DNA of the CDR3: TGTGCCAGCAGCAATTGGGACAGAGGGAGCAATCAGCCCCAGCATTTT. Translated, it gives CASSNWDRGSNQPQHF.

The CDR3: CASSQVDLVATDTQYF. CDR3 nucleotides: TGCGCCAGCAGCCAAGTAGATCTAGTCGCTACAGATACGCAGTATTTT. V gene TRBV4-1 combines with J gene TRBJ2-3, with D unclear. With 1 base removed from V and 3 bases from J, the gap between germline ends came to 14 bases. The CDR3 is 16 residues long. From germline, CDR1 is MGHRA and CDR2 YSYEKL.